This TCR beta chain was identified in a study of blood T cell repertoires in COVID-19 (dated by TCRdb to about 2020). General notes on the study: The collaborator samples originated in the United States, Italy and Spain and spanned the acute and convalescent phases of COVID-19. The sample metadata nearly always contained a de-identified subject ID, COVID-19 status, age in years and sex. Samples came from the ongoing ImmuneRACE study (first 160 participants) plus 1,254 subjects from 6 global collaborators. The prospective study material was composed of cDNA or gDNA derived from T cells, B-cell-depleted T cells, or PBMCs. Subjects who had been exposed to COVID-19, were actively infected with it, or had recovered from it provided the deeply sampled blood TCRbeta repertoires that made up the dataset. The repertoires were released in a freely available public database intended as a resource for research on the immune response to SARS-CoV-2. Where available, HLA class I and class II types were obtained from metadata supplied by the sample provider rather than from assay-based typing. Broad study findings and their caveats: The amount of clinical and demographic metadata varied by source and participant and was provided uncurated.

Participants in the prospective study were enrolled through a virtual design, were aged roughly 18 to 100 years, and lived in some 24 United States geographic areas. Cohort assignment in the prospective study relied on participant-reported clinical history from a screening survey and a study questionnaire. In the prospective study, whole blood, serum and a nasopharyngeal or oropharyngeal swab were collected from each participant by mobile phlebotomists. Participants in the prospective study had the option to provide additional blood draws and questionnaires over an approximately 2-month period. Prospective study blood samples were shipped either frozen or at room temperature before DNA extraction. This clone was seen once. Its antigen is still unknown. No much larger clone is present one base from it, and per-base qualities are unavailable. From the germline V gene (reference sequence), CDR1 is SEHNR and CDR2 is FQNEAQ. V is shortened by 0 bases, J by 6 bases, and the region joining them spans 15 bases. The CDR3, cysteine through phenylalanine, is 15 amino acids long. Only the CDR3 DNA stays, 45 bases, in frame from base 1.

TCRbeta CDR3 regions were amplified from genomic DNA by means of the immunoSEQ Assay, a bias-controlled multiplex PCR. As for the authors' bioinformatics: The number of nucleated cells in each sample was estimated from the amplification of reference gene primers within the assay. To quantify the absolute abundance of each unique TCRbeta CDR3 rearrangement, sequence reads were collapsed and filtered. For each sample, productive Simpson clonality was calculated as the square root of Simpson's diversity index over productive rearrangements. The table was pulled from immuneACCESS by TCRdb, which kept in-frame rearrangements only. Such tables lose some clones; where checked, under half of the loss comes from unresolved V genes, and the rest has no known cause. The DNA was the basis for D and trimming; V, J and clone size are from that table. Counted in this sample were approximately 180,000 clones; roughly nine tenths of them appeared once. Roughly 1.2% of the sample rests with the top ten.

The TCR was taken from a human donor with acute COVID-19. The donor label of this sample is uncertain. The chain is assembled from TRBV7-9 and TRBJ2-7; 6 matching bases give a weak D call of TRBD2. The specimen was PBMCs or T cells enriched from blood (not recorded which). The CDR3 amino acid sequence is: CASSLAPPGGSEQYF. The sequence in DNA is TGTGCCAGCAGCTTAGCGCCCCCAGGAGGGAGCGAGCAGTACTTC. Joined to the reference TRBV7-9 and TRBJ2-7 proteins, this CDR3 gives the full variable domain: DTGVSQNPRHKITKRGQNVTFRCDPISEHNRLYWYRQTLGQGPEFLTYFQNEAQLEKSRLLSDRFSAERPKGSFSTLEIQRTEQGDSAMYLCASSLAPPGGSEQYFGPGTRLTVT.